Presented here are 27 T cell receptor beta chains from one specimen sequenced in a study of lymphopenia after photon versus proton radiotherapy. Sequenced by immunoSEQ multiplex PCR; TCRdb stores in-frame clones only, minus some. The repertoire holds about 68,000 clones, with under 95% as singletons. The sample was peripheral blood, taken from a patient treated with photon-based radiotherapy. The receptor source for this set is a woman in her 70s with pancreatic cancer.

The chain has TRBV2 and TRBJ1-5; a possible D gene is TRBD1 (6 bases). This CDR3 spans 21 amino acids. In germline, CDR1 is SNHLY, CDR2 FYNNEI. V dropped 4 bases and J dropped 0 bases, with 28 bases sitting between them. CDR3 loop: CASSVRTWTAPDPGSNQPQHF. CDR3 DNA: TGTGCCAGCAGTGTAAGGACTTGGACAGCGCCGGACCCGGGTAGCAATCAGCCCCAGCATTTT.

The chain combines TRBV6-5 with TRBJ2-7, with 9 bases lining up with TRBD1. Germline CDR1 is MNHEY and CDR2 is SVGAGI. The J segment lost 4 bases and the V segment lost 0 bases, leaving 4 bases of the junction unmatched. There are 15 residues in the CDR3. CDR3 nucleotide sequence: TGTGCCAGCAGTTACTCGAAACAGGGGGCTTACGAGCAGTACTTC. This codes for CASSYSKQGAYEQYF.

This chain joins TRBV19 and TRBJ2-7, with a tentative D call TRBD1 (6 bases). The CDR3 consists of 14 residues. V shed 1 base and J shed 3 bases, with 10 bases lying between them. Germline CDR1 is LNHDA and CDR2 is SQIVND (reference sequence). In DNA, the CDR3 is TGTGCCAGTAGTATAGGGGGGCAGGACTACGAGCAGTACTTC. It yields the protein CASSIGGQDYEQYF.

The chain has TRBV7-8 and TRBJ1-4; unclear D gene. Germline V CDR1 and CDR2: SGHVS, FQNEAQ. The length of the CDR3 is 15 residues. The V end lost 0 bases, the J end lost 5 bases, and 10 bases lay between the germline ends. Here the CDR3 DNA reads TGTGCCAGCAGCTTAGCTCGGGCACGGAATGAAAAACTGTTTTTT. This translates into CASSLARARNEKLFF.

The chain has TRBV30 and TRBJ2-4; 13 nucleotides line up with TRBD2. The CDR3 consists of 17 residues. The germline V gene has CDR1 GTSNPN and CDR2 SVGIG (reference sequence). After removal of 0 bases from V and 2 bases from J, the junction contained 4 bases not matched to a gene. The CDR3 loop reads CAWSVQLAGGPKNIQYF. The CDR3 nucleotides are TGTGCCTGGAGTGTTCAACTAGCGGGAGGGCCCAAAAACATTCAGTACTTC.

J is TRBJ1-2 and V is TRBV30; D unresolved. The CDR3 length is 12 residues. Germline-derived CDR1 and CDR2 are GTSNPN and SVGIG (reference sequence). V gave up 5 bases and J gave up 0 bases, with 7 bases separating them. CDR3 sequence: CAWVATNYGYTF. CDR3 sequence (DNA): TGTGCCTGGGTTGCTACTAACTATGGCTACACCTTC.

The rearrangement joins TRBV5-4 to TRBJ1-5, with a possible D match to TRBD1 (5 bases). Germline assignment: CDR1 SGHNT and CDR2 YYREEE (reference sequence). CDR3 length: 13 residues. V lost 0 bases and J lost 5, with 6 bases in between. CDR3 region: CASSLGGDQPQHF. The CDR3 coding sequence is TGTGCCAGCAGCTTGGGGGGCGATCAGCCCCAGCATTTT.

The chain uses TRBV29-1 and TRBJ2-7; 7 bases are a match to TRBD1. The V gene end was trimmed by 6 bases and the J gene end by 2 bases; junction bases not matched to a gene: 1. Germline V gene sequence: CDR1 SQVTM, CDR2 ANQGSEA. The CDR3 has 11 residues. Written as DNA, the CDR3 is TGCAGCGTCAGGGGGACCTACGAGCAGTACTTC. Translation: CSVRGTYEQYF.

The chain uses TRBV25-1 and TRBJ1-2; 9 nucleotides line up with TRBD1. Germline V gene sequence: CDR1 MGHDK, CDR2 SYGVNS. The CDR3 sequence is 14 residues long. The V segment lost 3 bases and the J segment 4 bases; nucleotides outside the gene matches: 3. The CDR3: CASSETGGIYGYTF. The CDR3 nucleotides are TGTGCCAGCAGTGAGACAGGGGGAATCTATGGCTACACCTTC.

The V gene is TRBV6-1, the J gene TRBJ2-5, with TRBD2 matching 8 bases. Germline V gene sequence: CDR1 MNHNS, CDR2 SASEGT. J was trimmed by 3 bases and V by 4 bases; bases with no gene match: 13. There are 17 residues in the CDR3. In nucleotides, the CDR3 is TGTGCCAGCAGTGTGACGGGGGGCGGGAGGATGGAAGAGACCCAGTACTTC. This gives the protein CASSVTGGGRMEETQYF.

The chain couples TRBV28 to TRBJ2-5, with TRBD1 matching over 9 bases. CDR3 length: 15 amino acids. Germline V gene sequence: CDR1 MDHEN, CDR2 SYDVKM. The ends lost 4 bases at V and 1 base at J; junction bases unmatched: 4. CDR3 sequence: CASSSPTGGQETQYF. CDR3 nucleotide sequence: TGTGCCAGCAGTTCCCCGACAGGGGGCCAAGAGACCCAGTACTTC.

This sequence joins TRBV27 and TRBJ2-5; the match to TRBD2 covers 11 bases. This CDR3 contains 15 residues. Unmatched junction bases numbered 7, after V lost 5 bases and J lost 5 bases. Germline CDR1 MNHEY, CDR2 SMNVEV (reference sequence). CDR3 nucleotide sequence: TGTGCCAGCAGTACAAGGACTAGCGGGTGGGAGACCCAGTACTTC. This sequence encodes CASSTRTSGWETQYF.

The gene calls are TRBV5-1 and TRBJ2-5, with D possibly being TRBD1 (6 bases). Germline CDR1 reads SGHRS; CDR2 reads YFSETQ. The V end lost 0 bases, the J end lost 3 bases, and 9 bases lay between the germline ends. The CDR3 runs to 14 residues. CDR3: CASSLGQAEETQYF. CDR3 nucleotide sequence: TGCGCCAGCAGCTTGGGACAGGCAGAAGAGACCCAGTACTTC.

J is TRBJ2-5 and V is TRBV7-6; 11 nucleotides line up with TRBD2. CDR1 and CDR2 (germline): SGHVS, FNYEAQ. Germline trimming cut 3 bases from V and 8 bases from J; bases unmatched to any gene: 11. This CDR3 contains 16 residues. This CDR3 reads CASSFPGTSGPPTQYF. Written as DNA, the CDR3 is TGTGCCAGCAGCTTCCCCGGGACTAGCGGACCTCCCACCCAGTACTTC.

The rearrangement links TRBV7-6 to TRBJ1-2; 9 bases match TRBD1. The J segment lost 2 bases and the V segment lost 3 bases, leaving 4 bases of the junction unmatched. The CDR3 consists of 15 residues. Germline loops: CDR1 SGHVS, CDR2 FNYEAQ. The CDR3 coding sequence is TGTGCCAGCAGCTTTCAACAGGGGGCGAACTATGGCTACACCTTC. Amino acids: CASSFQQGANYGYTF.

This clone was seen a few times. V is TRBV4-2 and J is TRBJ2-3; D gene ambiguous. V lost 1 base to trimming and J lost 2 bases, with 13 bases between them. The CDR3 spans 16 residues. Germline V gene data show CDR1 as LGHNA and CDR2 as YNFKEQ. The CDR3 sequence is CASSQGAAPDTDTQYF. CDR3 DNA sequence: TGTGCCAGCAGCCAAGGGGCAGCCCCCGACACAGATACGCAGTATTTT.

The J gene is TRBJ2-5, the V gene TRBV5-1; 9 nucleotides align to TRBD1. The CDR3 length is 14 residues. The germline gives CDR1 SGHRS, CDR2 YFSETQ. The junction had 6 bases not matched to a gene; V was cut back by 4 bases and J by 5 bases. CDR3 in amino acids: CASSQQGAAETQYF. CDR3 nucleotides: TGCGCCAGCAGCCAACAGGGGGCCGCGGAGACCCAGTACTTC.

V is TRBV25-1 and J is TRBJ1-6, with D unresolved. Trimming took off 1 base at V and 5 bases at J, with 6 bases between the two ends. Germline V gives CDR1 MGHDK, CDR2 SYGVNS. This CDR3 has 14 amino acids. The chain's CDR3 is CASSESADNSPLHF. The CDR3 nucleotides are TGTGCCAGCAGTGAATCGGCAGATAATTCACCCCTCCACTTT.

This clone was detected only once. The chain joins TRBV28 to TRBJ2-1, with 11 bases that match TRBD1. The germline gives CDR1 MDHEN, CDR2 SYDVKM. V lost 11 bases, J lost 4 bases, and 13 bases stayed unmatched. The CDR3 is 16 residues long. CDR3 DNA sequence: TGTGCCGCCGAGAGGTACGGGACAGGGGGGTACAATGAGCAGTTCTTC. Its protein is CAAERYGTGGYNEQFF. Drawing the rest from reference TRBV28 and TRBJ2-1, the complete variable domain is DVKVTQSSRYLVKRTGEKVFLECVQDMDHENMFWYRQDPGLGLRLIYFSYDVKMKEKGDIPEGYSVSREKKERFSLILESASTNQTSMYLCAAERYGTGGYNEQFFGPGTRLTVL.

In nucleotides, the CDR3 is TGTGCCAGCAGCCCTCCGGGTTTCGAGACCCAGTACTTC. It encodes CASSPPGFETQYF. The chain links TRBV7-6 to TRBJ2-5; D unclear. CDR1 is SGHVS, CDR2 FNYEAQ, per germline. The CDR3 spans 13 residues. The ends were cut back, 5 bases at V and 5 bases at J, with 12 bases in the middle.

This clone showed up just a few times. The chain recombines TRBV19 with TRBJ1-2; 10 nucleotides align to TRBD1. The CDR3 is 13 residues long. Germline values: CDR1 LNHDA, CDR2 SQIVND (reference sequence). The J segment lost 8 bases and the V segment lost 5 bases, leaving 5 bases of the junction unmatched. CDR3 protein: CASSRTGGEGYTF. The CDR3 bases are TGTGCCAGTAGTCGGACAGGGGGAGAAGGCTACACCTTC.

The chain combines TRBV19 with TRBJ1-1; unclear D gene. The CDR3 has 14 amino acids. The V gene lost 6 bases and the J gene lost 5 bases, with 16 bases spanning the gap. Germline V CDR1 and CDR2: LNHDA, SQIVND (reference sequence). DNA of the CDR3: TGTGCCAGTAGCACCCGGGAACAGACAACTGAAGCTTTCTTT. It codes for CASSTREQTTEAFF.

The chain combines TRBV5-6 with TRBJ2-5; 7 bases map to TRBD2. The CDR3 sequence is 14 residues long. J gave up 7 bases and V 0 bases, and 6 bases lay outside the gene matches. CDR1 and CDR2 from the germline V gene are SGHDT and YYEEEE. The CDR3 loop reads CASSLDGGSGTQYF. CDR3 nucleotides: TGTGCCAGCAGCTTGGATGGCGGGAGCGGGACCCAGTACTTC.

This sequence joins TRBV12-1 and TRBJ1-1; TRBD1 was called by the table and not checked on the DNA. TRBV12-1 is a pseudogene locus. This CDR3 spans 14 amino acids. The chain's CDR3 is CASSGNRVGAEAFF. The CDR3 bases are TGTGCCAGCAGCGGCAACAGGGTTGGGGCTGAAGCTTTCTTT.

The J gene is TRBJ1-2, the V gene TRBV7-2; D unclear. Germline V gene lookup returns CDR1 SGHTA and CDR2 FQGNSA. The ends were cut back, 2 bases at V and 5 bases at J, with 9 bases in the middle. This CDR3 has 13 residues. The CDR3 nucleotides read TGTGCCAGCAGCTTACAGGCGCGTTATGGCTACACCTTC. Translation gives CASSLQARYGYTF.

The J gene is TRBJ2-3, the V gene TRBV27; D gene ambiguous. Per the germline V gene, CDR1 is MNHEY and CDR2 is SMNVEV (reference sequence). The length of the CDR3 is 13 residues. V lost 2 bases, J lost 7 bases, and 10 bases lay in between. CDR3 nucleotides: TGTGCCAGCAGTTTAGGTGGCGTAAATACGCAGTATTTT. Translated: CASSLGGVNTQYF.

This clone is a singleton in its sample. CDR3 protein: CASSDGRFYEQYF. The CDR3 bases are TGTGCCAGCAGTGATGGTCGGTTCTACGAGCAGTACTTC. The genes are TRBV2 and TRBJ2-7; no firm D call. Germline V gene data show CDR1 as SNHLY and CDR2 as FYNNEI. Trimming cost V 3 bases and J 3 bases, with 9 bases left between them. CDR3 length equals 13 residues.